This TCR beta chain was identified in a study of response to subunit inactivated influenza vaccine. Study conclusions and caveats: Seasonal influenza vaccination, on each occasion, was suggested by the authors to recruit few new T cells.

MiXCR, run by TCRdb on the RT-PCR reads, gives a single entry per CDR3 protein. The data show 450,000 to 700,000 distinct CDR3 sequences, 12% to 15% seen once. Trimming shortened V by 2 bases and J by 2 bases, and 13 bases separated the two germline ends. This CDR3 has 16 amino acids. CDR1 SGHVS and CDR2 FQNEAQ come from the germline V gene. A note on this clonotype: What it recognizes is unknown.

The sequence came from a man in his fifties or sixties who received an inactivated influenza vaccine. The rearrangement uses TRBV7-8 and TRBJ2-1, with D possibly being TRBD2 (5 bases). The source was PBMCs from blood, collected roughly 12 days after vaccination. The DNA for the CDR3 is TGTGCCAGCAGCTTACCACTAGACTTGGCCTACAATGAGCAGTTCTTC. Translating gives CASSLPLDLAYNEQFF.